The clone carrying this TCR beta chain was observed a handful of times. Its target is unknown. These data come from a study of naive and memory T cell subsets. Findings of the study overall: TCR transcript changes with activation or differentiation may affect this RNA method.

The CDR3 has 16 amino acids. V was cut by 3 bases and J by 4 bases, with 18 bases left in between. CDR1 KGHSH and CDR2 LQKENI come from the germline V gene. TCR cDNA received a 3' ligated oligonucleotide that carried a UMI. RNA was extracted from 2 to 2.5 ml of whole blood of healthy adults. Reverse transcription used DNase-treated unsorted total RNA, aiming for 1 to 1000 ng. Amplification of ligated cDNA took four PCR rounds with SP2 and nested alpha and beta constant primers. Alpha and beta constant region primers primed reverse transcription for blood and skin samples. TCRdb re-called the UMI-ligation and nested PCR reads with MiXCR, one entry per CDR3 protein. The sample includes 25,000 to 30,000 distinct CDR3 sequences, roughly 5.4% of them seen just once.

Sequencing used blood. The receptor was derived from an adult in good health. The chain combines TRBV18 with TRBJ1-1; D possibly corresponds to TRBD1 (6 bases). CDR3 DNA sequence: TGTGCCAGCTCACCTACCGGGGGCGGATTCGGCACTGAAGCTTTCTTT. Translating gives CASSPTGGGFGTEAFF. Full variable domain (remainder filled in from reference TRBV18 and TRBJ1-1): NAGVMQNPRHLVRRRGQEARLRCSPMKGHSHVYWYRQLPEEGLKFMVYLQKENIIDESGMPKERFSAEFPKEGPSILRIQQVVRGDSAAYFCASSPTGGGFGTEAFFGQGTRLTVV.